This T cell receptor (beta chain) was observed in a study of T cells after yellow fever vaccination. V was shortened by 3 bases and J by 6 bases, with 10 bases between the two germline ends. The CDR3 extends over 14 amino acids. The germline V gene has CDR1 KGHDR and CDR2 SFDVKD. There are a few counts of this clonotype. TCRdb itself ran the 5' RACE reads through MiXCR, one entry per CDR3 protein. This table holds nearly 550,000 distinct CDR3 sequences, under 25% found once. The receptor was derived from a man aged 30 to 39 who received the YFV17D yellow fever vaccine. The rearrangement links TRBV24-1 to TRBJ2-2, with D uncertain. This specimen was PBMCs, taken 15 days after the yellow fever booster vaccination. Written as DNA, the CDR3 is TGTGCCACCAGTGATCCTAGGGCGGCCGGGGAGCTGTTTTTT. As protein: CATSDPRAAGELFF.